Presented here are 4 T cell receptor beta chains from one specimen sequenced in a study of T-cell reconstitution after alpha-beta-depleted transplantation in children. Unique molecular identifiers were used to barcode this TCRbeta library. One entry per CDR3 protein, called by TCRdb with MiXCR from the PCR reads. The sample has 400,000 to 500,000 distinct CDR3 sequences, about a tenth seen once; the top ten hold approximately 5%. The material sequenced was PBMCs from the stem cell graft donor, taken from the stem cell graft. These receptors came from a human donor who donated a stem cell graft to a child with acute myeloid leukemia.

This clonotype was seen many times. V usage is TRBV6-1 and J usage is TRBJ2-7, with D hard to call. V lost 2 bases and J 3 bases, leaving 8 bases between the germline ends. CDR3 length: 13 amino acids. Germline CDR1 and CDR2: MNHNS and SASEGT. This chain's CDR3 is CASSEPPGYEQYF. The CDR3 nucleotides are TGTGCCAGCAGTGAACCCCCAGGCTACGAGCAGTACTTC.

A few counts support this clonotype. The CDR3 region is CSTTGLYNEQFF. The DNA of the CDR3 is TGCAGCACCACTGGCCTCTACAATGAGCAGTTCTTC. The gene calls are TRBV29-1 and TRBJ2-1; D is unresolved. V was shortened by 8 bases and J by 3 bases, with 11 bases between the two germline ends. The CDR3 consists of 12 residues. CDR1 and CDR2 from the germline V gene are SQVTM and ANQGSEA.

The chain carries TRBV7-9 and TRBJ2-7; tentative D call: TRBD2 (6 bases). The CDR3 is made up of 19 amino acids. V was shortened by 1 base and J by 0 bases, with 22 bases between the two germline ends. Looked up from germline, CDR1 is SEHNR and CDR2 is FQNEAQ (reference sequence). Here the CDR3 reads CASSLVGWGVRESSYEQYF. The CDR3 DNA is TGTGCCAGCAGCTTAGTTGGATGGGGGGTGCGGGAAAGCTCCTACGAGCAGTACTTC. The complete variable domain, with remaining parts taken from reference TRBV7-9 and TRBJ2-7, reads DTGVSQNPRHKITKRGQNVTFRCDPISEHNRLYWYRQTLGQGPEFLTYFQNEAQLEKSRLLSDRFSAERPKGSFSTLEIQRTEQGDSAMYLCASSLVGWGVRESSYEQYFGPGTRLTVT.

The sample holds many counts of this clonotype. The chain joins TRBV5-1 to TRBJ2-1; 10 bases are shared with TRBD1. J gave up 6 bases and V 6 bases, and 12 bases lay outside the gene matches. Germline CDR1 is SGHRS and CDR2 is YFSETQ. The CDR3 is 16 residues long. CDR3 sequence: CASKQRPGQGFNEQFF. CDR3 coding DNA: TGCGCCAGCAAACAGAGACCGGGACAGGGGTTCAATGAGCAGTTCTTC.